The 30 T cell receptor beta chains below all came from one sample that was sequenced in a study of T cell repertoires in cytomegalovirus infection (dated by TCRdb to about 2019). Their antigens are not known. This specimen's treatment or condition label, per the study, means: in vitro stimulation with specific CMV peptide epitopes to enrich CMV-specific T cells. Sequencing was carried out with an Illumina HiSeq 1500. The public reads were reanalyzed by TCRdb: fastp trimming at Q25, MiXCR alignment, in-frame beta chains only. Under each unique CDR3 protein, matching rows form one entry showing the most common genes and DNA. The table for this sample lists roughly 310,000 distinct CDR3 sequences; roughly 28% of them were counted only once. The ten largest clonotypes hold 15% to 25% of the sample. The sequenced sample was cultured PBMCs, obtained from culture after CMV antigen stimulation. Every receptor here comes from a human donor in good health (CMV status not recorded). Some clones in this sample may be carry-over from other donors' samples.

The CDR3 reads CASSLSTPRGYNYGYTF. DNA for the CDR3: TGTGCCAGCAGTTTATCGACTCCCCGGGGCTATAACTATGGCTACACCTTC. V gene TRBV28 combines with J gene TRBJ1-2; TRBD1 might be the D (5 bases). Per the germline V gene, CDR1 is MDHEN and CDR2 is SYDVKM. This CDR3 comprises 17 residues. With 1 base removed from V and 1 base from J, the gap between germline ends came to 16 bases.

This clonotype occurred many times. The chain employs TRBV20-1 and TRBJ2-5; 11 nucleotides match TRBD2. This CDR3 is built from 15 residues. Germline assignment: CDR1 DFQATT and CDR2 SNEGSKA (reference sequence). V was clipped by 3 bases and J by 5 bases; unmatched bases: 8. This CDR3 reads CSARRTSGRGETQYF. The CDR3 region has the DNA TGCAGTGCTAGGCGTACTAGCGGGAGAGGGGAGACCCAGTACTTC.

The table lists this clonotype with a few counts. The chain carries TRBV19 and TRBJ2-5, with D perhaps matching TRBD2 (7 bases). This CDR3 comprises 13 residues. Trimming left V 7 bases short and J 2 bases short, with 11 bases between. Germline values: CDR1 LNHDA, CDR2 SQIVND (reference sequence). CDR3 in DNA: TGTGCCAGTACCGCGGGGGCACAAGAGACCCAGTACTTC. It specifies CASTAGAQETQYF.

This rearrangement joins TRBV20-1 to TRBJ2-3; no clear D gene. The germline V and J ends were trimmed by 3 bases and 2 bases, with 12 bases remaining between them. The CDR3 spans 14 residues. CDR1 DFQATT and CDR2 SNEGSKA come from the germline V gene (reference sequence). The CDR3 bases are TGCAGTGCTAGTAGTGGCAGAGACACAGATACGCAGTATTTT. It codes for CSASSGRDTDTQYF.

This clonotype was counted between two and nine times. The chain uses TRBV7-6 and TRBJ2-6; perhaps TRBD2 as D (6 bases). Germline-derived CDR1 and CDR2 are SGHVS and FNYEAQ. V lost 5 bases to trimming and J lost 0 bases, with 17 bases between them. The CDR3 covers 18 residues. CDR3: CASSTREANHSGANVLTF. The CDR3 DNA follows: TGTGCCAGCAGCACAAGGGAGGCCAACCACTCTGGGGCCAACGTCCTGACTTTC.

The genes are TRBV5-1 and TRBJ1-1; 9 bases align to TRBD1. The CDR3 is made up of 16 amino acids. V was pared by 4 bases and J by 5 bases, with 12 bases of the junction left unmatched. CDR1 is SGHRS and CDR2 is YFSETQ in the germline V gene. The CDR3 here is CASSPGVTGGRTEAFF. The CDR3 nucleotides are TGCGCCAGCAGCCCCGGGGTGACAGGGGGACGGACTGAAGCTTTCTTT.

This clonotype occurred a few times. This chain uses TRBV12-3 or TRBV12-4 with TRBJ2-3; tentatively, D is TRBD2 (5 bases). The CDR3 runs to 13 residues. V shed 8 bases and J shed 2 bases, with 11 bases lying between them. DNA of the CDR3: TGTGCCAGCGTTGGGAGCTCCACAGATACGCAGTATTTT. As protein: CASVGSSTDTQYF.

The V and J genes are TRBV5-1 and TRBJ1-2, with unresolved D. Trimming pared 3 bases from V and 2 bases from J, leaving 23 bases between. The CDR3 consists of 18 residues. Germline-derived CDR1 and CDR2 are SGHRS and YFSETQ. CDR3 region: CASSSTGRELTPNYGYTF. The CDR3 region has the DNA TGCGCCAGCAGCTCCACGGGTAGGGAGCTGACCCCAAACTATGGCTACACCTTC.

The sample holds many counts of this clonotype. This chain links TRBV4-1 with TRBJ1-1, with a weak D call TRBD1 (5 bases). V was shortened by 0 bases and J by 5 bases, with 16 bases between the two germline ends. The CDR3 is 16 amino acids. Looked up from germline, CDR1 is MGHRA and CDR2 is YSYEKL. CDR3 protein: CASSQEDGGTWTEAFF. The CDR3 bases are TGCGCCAGCAGCCAAGAAGATGGGGGGACGTGGACTGAAGCTTTCTTT.

This chain links TRBV18 with TRBJ1-1, with unresolved D. Germline CDR1 is KGHSH and CDR2 is LQKENI. V shed 6 bases and J shed 2 bases, with 10 bases lying between them. CDR3 size: 13 residues. CDR3 nucleotide sequence: TGTGCCAGCTCCCGAGAGACCAACACTGAAGCTTTCTTT. The encoded protein is CASSRETNTEAFF. Using reference TRBV18 and TRBJ1-1 for the parts outside the CDR3, the full variable domain is NAGVMQNPRHLVRRRGQEARLRCSPMKGHSHVYWYRQLPEEGLKFMVYLQKENIIDESGMPKERFSAEFPKEGPSILRIQQVVRGDSAAYFCASSRETNTEAFFGQGTRLTVV.

This rearrangement joins TRBV7-6 to TRBJ1-1; TRBD1 aligns across 9 bases. Germline lookup yields CDR1 SGHVS and CDR2 FNYEAQ. Trimming cost V 1 base and J 5 bases; bases outside gene matches: 8. The length of the CDR3 is 16 residues. The CDR3 is CASSLEGQGLWTEAFF. The CDR3 DNA reads TGTGCCAGCAGCTTAGAGGGACAGGGATTATGGACTGAAGCTTTCTTT.

The table lists this clonotype with a few counts. This chain links TRBV7-3 with TRBJ2-2, with 8 bases aligning to TRBD1. Trimming at V came to 0 bases and at J to 3 bases, leaving 3 bases not matched to a gene. The CDR3 extends over 16 amino acids. CDR1 is SGHTA, CDR2 FQGTGA, per germline. The CDR3 DNA is TGTGCCAGCAGCTTAACTGGACAGGGTGACACCGGGGAGCTGTTTTTT. Translated: CASSLTGQGDTGELFF.

This clonotype has just a few counts. This rearrangement joins TRBV4-2 to TRBJ1-4; D gene unclear. The CDR3 sequence is 12 residues long. Deletions cut 1 base from V and 10 bases from J, with 7 bases between. Germline values: CDR1 LGHNA, CDR2 YNFKEQ. Written as DNA, the CDR3 is TGTGCCAGCAGCCAAGGCATCCCAAAACTGTTTTTT. Translating it yields CASSQGIPKLFF.

The chain joins TRBV4-2 to TRBJ1-5; TRBD1 aligns across 10 bases. The CDR3 contains 15 residues. CDR1 is LGHNA, CDR2 YNFKEQ, per germline. The ends lost 3 bases at V and 6 bases at J; junction bases unmatched: 5. CDR3 loop: CASSQQRTGGQPQHF. In nucleotides, the CDR3 is TGTGCCAGCAGCCAGCAAAGGACAGGGGGTCAGCCCCAGCATTTT.

This clonotype has more than one count but fewer than ten. The CDR3, as DNA: TGTGCCAGCAGTGGGCCCAGCCGTAACTATGGCTACACCTTC. Encoded protein: CASSGPSRNYGYTF. J is TRBJ1-2 and V is TRBV25-1; D gene uncertain. The CDR3 runs to 14 residues. Per the germline V gene, CDR1 is MGHDK and CDR2 is SYGVNS. Trimming removed 4 bases at V and 1 base at J, with 10 bases between.

This clonotype was detected only a few times. V and J are TRBV7-2 and TRBJ1-2; 9 nucleotides line up with TRBD1. The CDR3 length is 15 residues. Germline loops: CDR1 SGHTA, CDR2 FQGNSA. The V segment lost 5 bases and the J segment 5 bases; nucleotides outside the gene matches: 9. The CDR3 protein is CASSQYTGGGYGYTF. CDR3 bases: TGTGCCAGCAGCCAATATACAGGGGGCGGGTATGGCTACACCTTC.

This clonotype appeared many times. This chain links TRBV12-3 or TRBV12-4 with TRBJ1-5; 8 positions agree with TRBD1. This CDR3 has 13 residues. J lost 4 bases, V lost 4 bases, and 0 bases had no gene match. The CDR3 spells CASSWTGNQPQHF. The CDR3 DNA follows: TGTGCCAGCAGTTGGACAGGGAATCAGCCCCAGCATTTT.

This chain uses TRBV18 with TRBJ2-7, with TRBD2 matching over 10 bases. The CDR3 contains 14 residues. The trim removed 6 bases at V and 6 bases at J, leaving 8 bases unmatched. Germline lookup yields CDR1 KGHSH and CDR2 LQKENI. This CDR3 reads CASSREREGPEQYF. CDR3 coding DNA: TGTGCCAGCTCTCGAGAGCGGGAGGGCCCCGAGCAGTACTTC.

This clonotype was seen only a few times. The chain employs TRBV15 and TRBJ1-1; D not resolved. CDR1 and CDR2 from the germline V gene are LNHNV and YYDKDF (reference sequence). Trimming stripped 1 base from V and 11 bases from J, with 20 bases between. The CDR3 runs to 15 residues. The CDR3 region has the DNA TGTGCCACCAGCAGAGCTACTACTACGGCTGCGTGGGCTTTCTTT. This sequence encodes CATSRATTTAAWAFF.

The J gene is TRBJ2-3, the V gene TRBV11-2, with 9 bases identical to TRBD2. The CDR3 loop spans 16 amino acids. Germline trimming cut 0 bases from V and 4 bases from J; bases unmatched to any gene: 5. The germline V gene encodes CDR1 SGHAT and CDR2 FQNNGV. The CDR3, as DNA: TGTGCCAGCAGCTTAGAACCTAGCGGGAACCCAGATACGCAGTATTTT. It specifies CASSLEPSGNPDTQYF.

This chain joins TRBV7-3 and TRBJ2-5; D remains unclear. Per the germline V gene, CDR1 is SGHTA and CDR2 is FQGTGA. This CDR3 has 14 residues. V lost 2 bases and J lost 6, with 13 bases in between. In nucleotides, the CDR3 is TGTGCCAGCAGCTTAGAGGCACCCTCGAAGACCCAGTACTTC. Translation gives CASSLEAPSKTQYF.

CDR3 amino acids: CAGGSGAYEQYF. CDR3 DNA sequence: TGTGCCGGCGGGAGCGGAGCCTACGAGCAGTACTTC. This chain uses TRBV10-3 with TRBJ2-7; 7 nucleotides line up with TRBD2. Germline loops: CDR1 ENHRY, CDR2 SYGVKD. Trimming took 11 bases from V and 2 from J; bases not matched to a gene: 6. This CDR3 is 12 amino acids long.

This sequence joins TRBV2 and TRBJ1-5, with D possibly TRBD1 on 5 matching bases. CDR3 length equals 13 residues. Trimming cost V 6 bases and J 1 base, with 7 bases left between them. The germline V gene has CDR1 SNHLY and CDR2 FYNNEI. This chain's CDR3 is CASRQGSNQPQHF. DNA of the CDR3: TGTGCCAGCAGGCAGGGCAGCAATCAGCCCCAGCATTTT.

This clonotype was counted ten times or more. DNA for the CDR3: TGTGCCAGTAGTTTTCCACGGGACGGCAATCAGCCCCAGCATTTT. Amino acid sequence: CASSFPRDGNQPQHF. J is TRBJ1-5 and V is TRBV19; tentative D call: TRBD1 (5 bases). The CDR3 covers 15 residues. Trimming left V 5 bases short and J 2 bases short, with 13 bases between. Germline V CDR1 and CDR2: LNHDA, SQIVND (reference sequence). Using reference TRBV19 and TRBJ1-5 for the parts outside the CDR3, the full variable domain is DGGITQSPKYLFRKEGQNVTLSCEQNLNHDAMYWYRQDPGQGLRLIYYSQIVNDFQKGDIAEGYSVSREKKESFPLTVTSAQKNPTAFYLCASSFPRDGNQPQHFGDGTRLSIL.

The J gene is TRBJ1-4, the V gene TRBV27; D may be TRBD1 (6 bases). V lost 5 bases to trimming and J lost 2 bases, with 15 bases between them. The CDR3 runs to 16 residues. The germline V gene encodes CDR1 MNHEY and CDR2 SMNVEV (reference sequence). The DNA of the CDR3 is TGTGCCAGCAGTCCACGGACAGACAGTACTAATGAAAAACTGTTTTTT. Its protein is CASSPRTDSTNEKLFF.

The gene calls are TRBV18 and TRBJ2-1, with D possibly matching TRBD2 (5 bases). The CDR3 extends over 13 amino acids. The ends were cut back, 4 bases at V and 9 bases at J, with 13 bases in the middle. Germline V lookup: CDR1 KGHSH, CDR2 LQKENI. Here the CDR3 reads CASSLKTEGEQFF. The CDR3 region has the DNA TGTGCCAGCTCACTCAAAACCGAGGGTGAGCAGTTCTTC.

This chain joins TRBV27 and TRBJ1-2; 7 nucleotides match TRBD1. This CDR3 comprises 14 residues. V lost 3 bases and J lost 8; bases outside the gene matches: 9. Germline V CDR1 and CDR2: MNHEY, SMNVEV (reference sequence). In DNA, the CDR3 is TGTGCCAGCAGTTTCCAAGGGGGCGCGGAAGGCTACACCTTC. Protein sequence: CASSFQGGAEGYTF.

The CDR3 DNA reads TGTGCCAGCAGGGACAGGGGTTCCTTTGGGGGCTACACCTTC. Protein sequence: CASRDRGSFGGYTF. J is TRBJ1-2 and V is TRBV6-1, with 9 positions matching TRBD1. This CDR3 has 14 amino acids. Trimming cost V 6 bases and J 8 bases; bases outside gene matches: 10. From germline, CDR1 is MNHNS and CDR2 SASEGT.

This clonotype has a handful of counts. This chain links TRBV4-2 with TRBJ2-1; D is unresolved. The CDR3 covers 12 residues. Looked up from germline, CDR1 is LGHNA and CDR2 is YNFKEQ. V was cut by 0 bases and J by 7 bases, with 4 bases left in between. The chain's CDR3 is CASSQDRNEQFF. The CDR3 DNA reads as TGTGCCAGCAGCCAAGACAGGAATGAGCAGTTCTTC.

This clonotype was picked up a small number of times. The rearrangement links TRBV7-6 to TRBJ1-6, with a possible D match to TRBD1 (5 bases). V shed 5 bases and J shed 6 bases, with 14 bases lying between them. The CDR3 is 15 residues long. Germline lookup yields CDR1 SGHVS and CDR2 FNYEAQ. CDR3 in amino acids: CASSHPRGTNSPLHF. In DNA form, the CDR3 reads TGTGCCAGCAGCCATCCTCGGGGGACTAATTCACCCCTCCACTTT.